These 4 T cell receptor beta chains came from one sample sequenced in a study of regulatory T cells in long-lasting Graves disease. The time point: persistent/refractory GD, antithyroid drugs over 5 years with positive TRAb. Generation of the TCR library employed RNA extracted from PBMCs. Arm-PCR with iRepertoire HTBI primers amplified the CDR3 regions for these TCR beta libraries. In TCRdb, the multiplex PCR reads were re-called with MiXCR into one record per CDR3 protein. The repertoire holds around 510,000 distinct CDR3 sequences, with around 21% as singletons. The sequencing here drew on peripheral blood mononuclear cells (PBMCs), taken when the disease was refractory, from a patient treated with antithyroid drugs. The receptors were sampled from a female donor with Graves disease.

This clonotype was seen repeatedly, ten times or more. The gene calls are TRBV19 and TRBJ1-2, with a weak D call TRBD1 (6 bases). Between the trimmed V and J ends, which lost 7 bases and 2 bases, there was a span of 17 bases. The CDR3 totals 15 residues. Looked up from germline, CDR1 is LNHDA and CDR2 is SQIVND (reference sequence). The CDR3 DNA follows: TGTGCCAGTAAGGGCAGGGGACACCCGAACTATGGCTACACCTTC. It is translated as CASKGRGHPNYGYTF.

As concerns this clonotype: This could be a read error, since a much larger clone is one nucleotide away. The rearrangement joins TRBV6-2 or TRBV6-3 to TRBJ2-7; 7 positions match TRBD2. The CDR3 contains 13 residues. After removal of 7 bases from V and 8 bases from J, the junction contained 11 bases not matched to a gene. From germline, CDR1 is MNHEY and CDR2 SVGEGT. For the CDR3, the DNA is TGTGCCAGCACGGTAACCTTCGGGGGGAAGCAGTACTTC. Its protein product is CASTVTFGGKQYF.

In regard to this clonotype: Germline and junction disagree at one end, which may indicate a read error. CDR3 coding DNA: TGTGGCAGCAGAGACACTAGCGGGAGAGGCCATGAGCAGTTCTTC. Encoded protein: CGSRDTSGRGHEQFF. The chain carries TRBV5-6 and TRBJ2-1, with 11 bases aligning to TRBD2. Germline V gene lookup returns CDR1 SGHDT and CDR2 YYEEEE. The CDR3 extends over 15 amino acids.

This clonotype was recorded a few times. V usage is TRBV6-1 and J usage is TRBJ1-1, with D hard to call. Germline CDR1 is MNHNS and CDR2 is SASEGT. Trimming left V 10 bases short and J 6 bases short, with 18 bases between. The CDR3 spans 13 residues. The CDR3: CATIGLNFAEAFF. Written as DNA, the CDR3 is TGTGCCACAATAGGATTGAACTTCGCTGAAGCTTTCTTT.